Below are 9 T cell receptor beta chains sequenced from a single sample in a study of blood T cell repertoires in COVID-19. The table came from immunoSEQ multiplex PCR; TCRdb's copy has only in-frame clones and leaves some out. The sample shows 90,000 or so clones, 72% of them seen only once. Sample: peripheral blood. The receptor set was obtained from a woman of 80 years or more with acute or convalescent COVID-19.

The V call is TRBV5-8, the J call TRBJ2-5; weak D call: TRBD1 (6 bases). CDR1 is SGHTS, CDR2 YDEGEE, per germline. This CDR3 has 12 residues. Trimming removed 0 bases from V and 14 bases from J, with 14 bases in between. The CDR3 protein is CASSLGLGASYF. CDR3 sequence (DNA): TGTGCCAGCAGCTTGGGATTGGGGGCGTCCTACTTC. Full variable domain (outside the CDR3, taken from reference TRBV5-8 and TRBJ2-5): EAGVTQSPTHLIKTRGQQATLRCSPISGHTSVYWYQQALGLGLQFLLWYDEGEERNRGNFPPRFSGRQFPNYSSELNVNALELEDSALYLCASSLGLGASYFGPGTRLLVL.

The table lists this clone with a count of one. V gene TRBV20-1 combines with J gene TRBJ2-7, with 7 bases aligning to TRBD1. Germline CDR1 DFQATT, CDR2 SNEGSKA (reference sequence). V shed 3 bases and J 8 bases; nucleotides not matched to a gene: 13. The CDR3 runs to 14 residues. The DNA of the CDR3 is TGCAGTGCTAGTCTCCGGCAGGGGGACGCTCAGCAGTACTTC. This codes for CSASLRQGDAQQYF.

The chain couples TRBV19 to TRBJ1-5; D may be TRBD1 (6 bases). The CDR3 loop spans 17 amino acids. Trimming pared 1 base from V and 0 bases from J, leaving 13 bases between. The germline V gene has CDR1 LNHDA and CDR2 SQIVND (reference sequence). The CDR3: CASSIALRGGSNQPQHF. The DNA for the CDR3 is TGTGCCAGTAGTATAGCGCTAAGGGGGGGTAGCAATCAGCCCCAGCATTTT.

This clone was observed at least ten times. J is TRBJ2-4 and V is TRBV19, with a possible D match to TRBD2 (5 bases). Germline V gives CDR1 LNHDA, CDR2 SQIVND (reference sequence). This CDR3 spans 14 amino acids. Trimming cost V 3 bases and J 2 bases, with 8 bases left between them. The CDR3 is CASSIRRTKNIQYF. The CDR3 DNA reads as TGTGCCAGTAGTATTCGGAGGACCAAAAACATTCAGTACTTC. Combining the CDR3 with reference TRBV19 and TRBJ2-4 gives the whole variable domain DGGITQSPKYLFRKEGQNVTLSCEQNLNHDAMYWYRQDPGQGLRLIYYSQIVNDFQKGDIAEGYSVSREKKESFPLTVTSAQKNPTAFYLCASSIRRTKNIQYFGAGTRLSVL.

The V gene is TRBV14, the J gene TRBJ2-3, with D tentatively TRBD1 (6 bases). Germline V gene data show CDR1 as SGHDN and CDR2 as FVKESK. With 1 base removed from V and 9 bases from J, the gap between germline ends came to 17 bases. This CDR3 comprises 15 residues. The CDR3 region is CASSQVPGQLGTQYF. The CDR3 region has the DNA TGTGCCAGCAGCCAAGTACCGGGACAACTAGGAACGCAGTATTTT. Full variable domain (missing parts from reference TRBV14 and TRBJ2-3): EAGVTQFPSHSVIEKGQTVTLRCDPISGHDNLYWYRRVMGKEIKFLLHFVKESKQDESGMPNNRFLAERTGGTYSTLKVQPAELEDSGVYFCASSQVPGQLGTQYFGPGTRLTVL.

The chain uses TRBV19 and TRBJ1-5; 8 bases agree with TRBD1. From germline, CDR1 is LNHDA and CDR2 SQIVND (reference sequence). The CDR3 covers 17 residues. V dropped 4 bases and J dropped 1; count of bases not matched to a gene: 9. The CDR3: CASSRGTGGDSNQPQHF. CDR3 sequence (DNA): TGTGCCAGTAGTAGAGGGACAGGTGGGGACAGCAATCAGCCCCAGCATTTT.

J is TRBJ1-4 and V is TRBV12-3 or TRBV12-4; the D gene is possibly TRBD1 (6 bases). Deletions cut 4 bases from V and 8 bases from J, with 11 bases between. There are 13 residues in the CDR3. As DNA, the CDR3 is TGTGCCAGCAGTTGGGATGGGACAGAAAAACTGTTTTTT. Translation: CASSWDGTEKLFF.

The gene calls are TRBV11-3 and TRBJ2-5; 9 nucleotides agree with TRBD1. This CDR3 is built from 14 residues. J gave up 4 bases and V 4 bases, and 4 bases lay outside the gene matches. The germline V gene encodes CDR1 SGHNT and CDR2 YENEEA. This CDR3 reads CASSSTTGGETQYF. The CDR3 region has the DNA TGTGCCAGCAGCTCAACGACAGGGGGAGAGACCCAGTACTTC.

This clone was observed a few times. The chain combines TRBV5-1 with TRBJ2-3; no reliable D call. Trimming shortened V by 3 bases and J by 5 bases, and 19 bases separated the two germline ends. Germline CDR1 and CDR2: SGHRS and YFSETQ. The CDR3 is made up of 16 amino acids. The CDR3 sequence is CASSSLGGTSGDTQYF. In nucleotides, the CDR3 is TGCGCCAGCAGCTCACTTGGCGGCACAAGTGGAGATACGCAGTATTTT.